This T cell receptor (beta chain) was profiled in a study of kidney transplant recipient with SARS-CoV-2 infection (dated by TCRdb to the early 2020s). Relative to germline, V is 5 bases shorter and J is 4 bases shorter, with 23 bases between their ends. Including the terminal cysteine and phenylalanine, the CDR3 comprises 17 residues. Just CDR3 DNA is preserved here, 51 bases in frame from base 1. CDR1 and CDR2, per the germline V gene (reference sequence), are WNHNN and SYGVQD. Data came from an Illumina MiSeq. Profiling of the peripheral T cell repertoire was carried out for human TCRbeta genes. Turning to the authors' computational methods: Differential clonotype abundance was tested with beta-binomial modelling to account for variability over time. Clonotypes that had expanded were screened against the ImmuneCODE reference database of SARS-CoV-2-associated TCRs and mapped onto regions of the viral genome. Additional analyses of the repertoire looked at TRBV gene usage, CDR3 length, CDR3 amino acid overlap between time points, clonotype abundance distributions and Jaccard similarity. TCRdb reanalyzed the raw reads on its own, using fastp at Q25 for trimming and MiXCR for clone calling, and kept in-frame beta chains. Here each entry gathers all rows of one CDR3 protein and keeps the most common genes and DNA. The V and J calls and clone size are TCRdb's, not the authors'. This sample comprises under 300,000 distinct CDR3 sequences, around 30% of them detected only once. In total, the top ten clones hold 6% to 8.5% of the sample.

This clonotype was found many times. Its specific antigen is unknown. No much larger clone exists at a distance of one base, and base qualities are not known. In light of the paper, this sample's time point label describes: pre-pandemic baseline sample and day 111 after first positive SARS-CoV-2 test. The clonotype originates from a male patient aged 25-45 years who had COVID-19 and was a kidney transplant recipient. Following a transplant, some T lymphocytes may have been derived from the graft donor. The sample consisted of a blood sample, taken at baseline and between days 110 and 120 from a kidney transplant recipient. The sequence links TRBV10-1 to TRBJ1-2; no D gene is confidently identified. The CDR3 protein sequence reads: CASSPQLRSRKTYGYTF. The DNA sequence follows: TGCGCCAGCAGTCCTCAGTTAAGATCGCGAAAGACCTATGGCTACACCTTC.